The source of this TCR beta chain is a study of cytomegalovirus exposure and HLA in healthy donors. In regard to this clone: Its cognate antigen is unknown.

The germline V gene encodes CDR1 SNHLY and CDR2 FYNNEI. This CDR3 is 19 amino acids long. V shed 7 bases and J 3 bases; nucleotides not matched to a gene: 17. Study results and limitations: A later examination showed that TCR association rates differed by HLA locus, with DRB1 most and HLA-C fewest. Later genetic work tied a missense DCLRE1C variant to beta-chain V and J trimming.

PCR used 60 Vbeta primers and 13 Jbeta primers. This table comes from immunoSEQ multiplex PCR, and its TCRdb copy is limited to in-frame clones, with some not included. The table lists 160,000 or so clones, roughly four fifths of them singletons. The V gene is TRBV2, the J gene TRBJ2-1, with 11 bases identical to TRBD1. Sequenced sample: PBMCs. This TCR was recovered from a man in his forties in good health and CMV-seronegative. CDR3 loop: CASTRLTLWGQGGYNEQFF. CDR3 in DNA: TGTGCCAGCACCCGTCTAACATTGTGGGGACAGGGGGGCTACAATGAGCAGTTCTTC.